One sample yielded the 2 T cell receptor beta chains listed below, sequenced in a study of early T cells in non-severe SARS-CoV-2 infection. One entry per CDR3 protein results from TCRdb running MiXCR on the 5' RACE reads. This sample has tens of thousands of distinct CDR3 sequences; around 9.3% occur once, and the top ten carry approximately 18%. What was sequenced was whole blood. All receptors come from an adult who was a healthcare worker with PCR-confirmed SARS-CoV-2 infection or an uninfected control (not recorded which).

There are a few counts of this clonotype. V usage is TRBV28 and J usage is TRBJ1-5; 8 bases match TRBD1. Germline trimming cut 4 bases from V and 5 bases from J; bases unmatched to any gene: 4. This CDR3 region has 14 residues. Germline lookup yields CDR1 MDHEN and CDR2 SYDVKM. In DNA form, the CDR3 reads TGTGCCAGCAGTTCCGGACAGGGTGATCAGCCCCAGCATTTT. Its translation is CASSSGQGDQPQHF. Together with reference TRBV28 and TRBJ1-5, the CDR3 gives the full variable domain: DVKVTQSSRYLVKRTGEKVFLECVQDMDHENMFWYRQDPGLGLRLIYFSYDVKMKEKGDIPEGYSVSREKKERFSLILESASTNQTSMYLCASSSGQGDQPQHFGDGTRLSIL.

In its sample, this clonotype was seen many times. The chain employs TRBV24-1 and TRBJ1-1; TRBD1 agrees at 8 bases. The CDR3 length is 12 residues. Trimming removed 7 bases from V and 3 bases from J; junction bases left unmatched: 0. Germline V gene lookup returns CDR1 KGHDR and CDR2 SFDVKD. CDR3 protein: CATRDRDTEAFF. Written as DNA, the CDR3 is TGTGCCACCAGGGACAGGGACACTGAAGCTTTCTTT.